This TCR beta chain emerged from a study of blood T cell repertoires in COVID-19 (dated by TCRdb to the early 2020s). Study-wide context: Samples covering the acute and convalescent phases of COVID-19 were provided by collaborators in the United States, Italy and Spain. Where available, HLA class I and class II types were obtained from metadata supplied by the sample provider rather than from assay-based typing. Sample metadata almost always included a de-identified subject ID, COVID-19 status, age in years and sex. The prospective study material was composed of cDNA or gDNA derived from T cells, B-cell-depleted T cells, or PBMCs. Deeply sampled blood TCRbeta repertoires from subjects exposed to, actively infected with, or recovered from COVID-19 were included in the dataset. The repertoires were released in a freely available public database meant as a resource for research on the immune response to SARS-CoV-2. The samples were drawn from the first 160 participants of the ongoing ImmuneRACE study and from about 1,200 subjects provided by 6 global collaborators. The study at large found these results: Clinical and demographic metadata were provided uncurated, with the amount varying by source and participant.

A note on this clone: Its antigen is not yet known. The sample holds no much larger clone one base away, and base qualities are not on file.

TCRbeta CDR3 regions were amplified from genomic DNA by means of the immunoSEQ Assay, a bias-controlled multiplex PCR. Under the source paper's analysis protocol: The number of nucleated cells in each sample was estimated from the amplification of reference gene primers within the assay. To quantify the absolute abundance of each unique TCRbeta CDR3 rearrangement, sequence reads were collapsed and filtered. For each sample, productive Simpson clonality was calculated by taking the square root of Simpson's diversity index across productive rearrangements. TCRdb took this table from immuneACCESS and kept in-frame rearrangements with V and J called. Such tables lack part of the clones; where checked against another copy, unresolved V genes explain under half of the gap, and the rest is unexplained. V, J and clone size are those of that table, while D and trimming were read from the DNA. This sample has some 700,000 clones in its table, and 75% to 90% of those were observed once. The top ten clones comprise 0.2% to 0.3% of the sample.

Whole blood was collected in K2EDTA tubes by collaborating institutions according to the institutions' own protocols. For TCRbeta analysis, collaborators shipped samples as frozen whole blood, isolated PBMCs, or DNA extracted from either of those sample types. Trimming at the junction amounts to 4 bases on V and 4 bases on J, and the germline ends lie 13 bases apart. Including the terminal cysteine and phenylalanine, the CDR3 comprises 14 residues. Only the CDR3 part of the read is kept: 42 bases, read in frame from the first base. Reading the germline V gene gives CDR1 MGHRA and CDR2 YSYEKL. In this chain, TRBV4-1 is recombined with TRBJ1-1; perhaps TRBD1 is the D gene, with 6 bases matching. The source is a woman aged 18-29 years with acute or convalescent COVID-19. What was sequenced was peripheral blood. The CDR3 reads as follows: CASSLQGESTEAFF. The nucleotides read TGCGCCAGCAGCCTACAGGGAGAGAGCACTGAAGCTTTCTTT.